The 29 T cell receptor beta chains below come from one sample, sequenced in a study of human T cells and chemical hapten exposure. MiXCR was run by TCRdb on the RACE reads, yielding one entry per CDR3 protein. The sample includes 120,000 or so distinct CDR3 sequences, approximately 13% of them seen just once. Time point given: pre-sensitization, week 0. Regarding treatment: therapeutic diphenylcyclopropenone sensitization with weekly scalp DPC. The sequencing used whole blood, collected in connection with sensitization to the hapten diphenylcyclopropenone (DPC). The receptors originated from a woman younger than 35 with alopecia areata. Some clones in this sample may be carry-over from other donors' samples.

The table lists this clonotype with a few counts. This sequence joins TRBV6-2 or TRBV6-3 and TRBJ2-7; TRBD1 matches 11 bases. The CDR3 is 15 amino acids. Germline V gene data show CDR1 as MNHEY and CDR2 as SVGEGT. The ends lost 0 bases at V and 5 bases at J; junction bases unmatched: 3. The CDR3 nucleotides read TGTGCCAGCAGTTACTCCGGGACAGGGGGGAACGAGCAGTACTTC. Its translation: CASSYSGTGGNEQYF.

The table lists this clonotype with many counts. The rearrangement uses TRBV6-4 and TRBJ2-6, with D uncertain. The CDR3 extends over 15 amino acids. CDR1 and CDR2 from the germline V gene are MRHNA and SNTAGT. Trimming pared 6 bases from V and 0 bases from J, leaving 9 bases between. The CDR3 DNA follows: TGTGCCAGCAGCGAAGAGGACTCTGGGGCCAACGTCCTGACTTTC. This encodes CASSEEDSGANVLTF.

In the case of this clonotype: This could be a read error, since a much larger clone is one nucleotide away. This rearrangement joins TRBV27 to TRBJ2-2, with 8 bases identical to TRBD1. Germline lookup yields CDR1 MNHEY and CDR2 SMNVEV (reference sequence). The CDR3 has 13 residues. V lost 5 bases and J lost 6; bases outside the gene matches: 2. Here the CDR3 DNA reads TGTGCCAGCAGTCTGACAGGGGCCGGGGAGCTGTTTTTT. Protein product: CASSLTGAGELFF.

The chain uses TRBV4-3 and TRBJ1-5, with D uncertain. Germline CDR1 and CDR2: LGHNA and YSLEER. V was trimmed by 2 bases and J by 2 bases, leaving 10 bases between them. CDR3 size: 15 residues. This CDR3 reads CASSQSTSGNQPQHF. CDR3 nucleotide sequence: TGCGCCAGCAGCCAATCCACGTCGGGCAATCAGCCCCAGCATTTT.

The sample holds a few counts of this clonotype. V and J are TRBV20-1 and TRBJ2-7, with 8 bases fitting TRBD2. The V and J ends lost 5 bases and 5 bases, in that order; junction bases with no gene match: 8. This CDR3 has 13 amino acids. CDR1 and CDR2 (germline): DFQATT, SNEGSKA (reference sequence). The CDR3 coding sequence is TGCAGTGCTCCCTGGCGGGGGGCCCACGAGCAGTACTTC. This encodes CSAPWRGAHEQYF.

The chain has TRBV4-3 and TRBJ1-5, with D unresolved. The V end lost 4 bases, the J end lost 0 bases, and 10 bases lay between the germline ends. This CDR3 region has 15 residues. Germline CDR1 LGHNA, CDR2 YSLEER. In DNA, the CDR3 is TGCGCCAGCAGCCGAAATGTGGTTAGCAATCAGCCCCAGCATTTT. This codes for CASSRNVVSNQPQHF.

At least ten counts were recorded for this clonotype. This rearrangement joins TRBV11-2 to TRBJ2-5; D remains unclear. The V and J ends lost 1 base and 8 bases respectively, with 11 bases between them. Looked up from germline, CDR1 is SGHAT and CDR2 is FQNNGV. The CDR3 loop spans 13 amino acids. The chain's CDR3 is CASSLVPSRTQYF. The DNA for the CDR3 is TGTGCCAGCAGCTTAGTCCCATCACGAACCCAGTACTTC.

This clonotype came up once. The genes are TRBV7-2 and TRBJ2-1; no firm D call. The ends were cut back, 4 bases at V and 8 bases at J, with 12 bases in the middle. Germline-derived CDR1 and CDR2 are SGHTA and FQGNSA. This CDR3 is 13 amino acids long. DNA of the CDR3: TGTGCCAGCAGCTCCCCATCTATTCATGAGCAGTTCTTC. Its protein is CASSSPSIHEQFF.

This chain connects TRBV3-1 to TRBJ2-6; TRBD2 is a possible D gene (6 bases). Trimming cost V 0 bases and J 8 bases, with 17 bases left between them. The CDR3 consists of 17 residues. Germline V gene sequence: CDR1 LGHDT, CDR2 YNNKEL (reference sequence). The CDR3 coding sequence is TGTGCCAGCAGCCAAGATCTGGGCGGGATGATCACCAACGTCCTGACTTTC. Protein product: CASSQDLGGMITNVLTF.

The sample holds many counts of this clonotype. This CDR3 reads CASSYQGPNTEAFF. As DNA, the CDR3 is TGTGCCAGCAGTTATCAGGGGCCGAACACTGAAGCTTTCTTT. The J gene is TRBJ1-1, the V gene TRBV6-2 or TRBV6-3; D may be TRBD1 (6 bases). Looked up from germline, CDR1 is MNHEY and CDR2 is SVGEGT. CDR3 size: 14 residues. V dropped 3 bases and J dropped 1 base, with 9 bases sitting between them.

This chain joins TRBV4-3 and TRBJ2-1, with TRBD1 matching over 8 bases. This CDR3 spans 18 amino acids. The germline CDR1 and CDR2 sequences are LGHNA and YSLEER. V lost 0 bases and J lost 7; bases outside the gene matches: 14. CDR3 DNA sequence: TGCGCCAGCAGCCAAGATCCAGACAGGGGATATGTAAGGAATGAGCAGTTCTTC. Translated, it gives CASSQDPDRGYVRNEQFF.

This clonotype occurred many times. This sequence joins TRBV7-9 and TRBJ2-7, with D unresolved. Germline values: CDR1 SEHNR, CDR2 FQNEAQ (reference sequence). CDR3 size: 14 residues. V was trimmed by 5 bases and J by 5 bases, leaving 16 bases between them. CDR3 in DNA: TGTGCCAGCAGCCCCATGAGTGGGGTCCACGAGCAGTACTTC. Its translation: CASSPMSGVHEQYF.

The gene calls are TRBV10-3 and TRBJ2-3, with 7 bases aligning to TRBD1. Germline CDR1 is ENHRY and CDR2 is SYGVKD. Trimming cost V 4 bases and J 0 bases; bases outside gene matches: 7. This CDR3 has 16 amino acids. In DNA, the CDR3 is TGTGCCATCAGTGGAAAGACAGGGCTGAGCACAGATACGCAGTATTTT. Its translation is CAISGKTGLSTDTQYF.

In this sample, this clonotype turned up many times. One junction end disagrees with the germline gene, perhaps due to a read error. The chain carries TRBV20-1 and TRBJ2-7, with TRBD2 identical over 8 bases. This CDR3 region has 15 residues. Germline CDR1 and CDR2: DFQATT and SNEGSKA (reference sequence). CDR3 residues: CSATPYYGGAYEQYF. The CDR3 DNA sequence: TGCAGTGCTACTCCCTATTACGGGGGGGCCTATGAGCAGTACTTC.

V gene TRBV12-3 or TRBV12-4 combines with J gene TRBJ1-1; D is ambiguous. This CDR3 comprises 15 residues. V was pared by 6 bases and J by 0 bases, with 14 bases between. The CDR3 is CASSTYEVLNTEAFF. DNA of the CDR3: TGTGCCAGCAGCACCTACGAGGTGCTGAACACTGAAGCTTTCTTT.

This clonotype occurred a few times. This rearrangement joins TRBV6-6 to TRBJ1-3; TRBD1 matches at 8 bases. The CDR3 is made up of 16 amino acids. Trimming at V came to 2 bases and at J to 2 bases, leaving 5 bases not matched to a gene. Germline V CDR1 and CDR2: MNHNY, SVGAGI (reference sequence). CDR3 bases: TGTGCCAGCAGTTACGCAACAGGGGGAACTGGAAACACCATATATTTT. Amino acid sequence: CASSYATGGTGNTIYF.

In the case of this clonotype: Its ends do not fully match the called genes, so a read error is possible. The rearrangement joins TRBV29-1 to TRBJ1-5; possibly TRBD1 for D (6 bases). This CDR3 is built from 15 residues. From germline, CDR1 is SQVTM and CDR2 ANQGSEA. The CDR3 here is CSVEGQGTSNQPQHF. The DNA of the CDR3 is TGTAGCGTTGAAGGGCAGGGGACTAGCAATCAGCCCCAGCATTTT.

This clonotype occurred a few times. For the CDR3, the DNA is TGTGCCAGCAGCCAGCCGGAGGGGGGCCTTCTCACAGATACGCAGTATTTT. It encodes CASSQPEGGLLTDTQYF. The chain carries TRBV9 and TRBJ2-3; TRBD1 or TRBD2 may be the D gene (6 bases each). Germline V lookup: CDR1 SGDLS, CDR2 YYNGEE. Trimming removed 4 bases from V and 2 bases from J, with 20 bases in between. CDR3 length equals 17 residues.

The chain links TRBV11-2 to TRBJ1-1; D possibly corresponds to TRBD1 (5 bases). The CDR3 runs to 16 residues. Deletions cut 2 bases from V and 4 bases from J, with 17 bases between. Germline V lookup: CDR1 SGHAT, CDR2 FQNNGV. Here the CDR3 reads CASSLSTPGGSTEAFF. CDR3 sequence (DNA): TGTGCCAGCAGCTTATCAACTCCGGGGGGGAGCACTGAAGCTTTCTTT.

The chain couples TRBV6-2 or TRBV6-3 to TRBJ2-7; D may be TRBD2 (5 bases). Germline V gene lookup returns CDR1 MNHEY and CDR2 SVGEGT. The V end was cut by 6 bases, the J end by 2 bases, with 20 bases between. The CDR3 covers 16 residues. CDR3 DNA: TGTGCCAGCAGCACCCCGCCCTGGACGGGAACCTACGAGCAGTACTTC. This encodes CASSTPPWTGTYEQYF.

This clonotype was detected only a few times. This chain links TRBV7-2 with TRBJ2-1; D remains ambiguous. V dropped 2 bases and J dropped 8 bases, with 7 bases sitting between them. This CDR3 has 12 amino acids. CDR1 is SGHTA and CDR2 is FQGNSA in the germline V gene. CDR3 coding DNA: TGTGCCAGCAGCTTACTTTTAGATGAGCAGTTCTTC. This sequence encodes CASSLLLDEQFF.

The chain couples TRBV6-2 or TRBV6-3 to TRBJ2-2; TRBD2 might be the D (6 bases). The CDR3 consists of 16 residues. Germline V gene lookup returns CDR1 MNHEY and CDR2 SVGEGT. V lost 4 bases to trimming and J lost 4 bases, with 16 bases between them. CDR3 nucleotides: TGTGCCAGCAGTTTTTCTATCGGACTACGCACCGGGGAGCTGTTTTTT. The encoded protein is CASSFSIGLRTGELFF.

At least ten counts were recorded for this clonotype. This chain joins TRBV24-1 and TRBJ1-5; 12 nucleotides agree with TRBD1. Germline CDR1 reads KGHDR; CDR2 reads SFDVKD. The J segment lost 3 bases and the V segment lost 2 bases, leaving 4 bases of the junction unmatched. The CDR3 sequence is 17 residues long. CDR3 region: CATSDSGTGGTNQPQHF. The DNA for the CDR3 is TGTGCCACCAGTGATTCTGGGACAGGGGGCACCAATCAGCCCCAGCATTTT.

This clonotype occurred many times. The rearrangement uses TRBV10-3 and TRBJ1-1, with a tentative D call TRBD1 (5 bases). Trimming cost V 6 bases and J 3 bases, with 14 bases left between them. The CDR3 loop spans 14 amino acids. CDR1 is ENHRY, CDR2 SYGVKD, per germline. The CDR3 nucleotides are TGTGCCATCAGACAGGACGGAAGTTACACTGAAGCTTTCTTT. Translating gives CAIRQDGSYTEAFF.

This clonotype was seen only a few times. This rearrangement joins TRBV24-1 to TRBJ2-5, with a possible D match to TRBD2 (7 bases). Trimming cost V 7 bases and J 0 bases, with 14 bases left between them. CDR3 size: 15 residues. The germline gives CDR1 KGHDR, CDR2 SFDVKD. The CDR3 region is CATSAGAPYQETQYF. The CDR3 coding sequence is TGTGCCACCAGCGCGGGGGCCCCGTACCAAGAGACCCAGTACTTC.

The chain couples TRBV7-9 to TRBJ1-1; 8 bases fit TRBD1. The CDR3 covers 12 residues. Per the germline V gene, CDR1 is SEHNR and CDR2 is FQNEAQ (reference sequence). Germline trimming cut 5 bases from V and 12 bases from J; bases unmatched to any gene: 8. The CDR3 is CASSHGTGKTFF. CDR3 nucleotides: TGTGCCAGCAGCCATGGGACAGGCAAAACTTTCTTT.

In this sample, this clonotype turned up many times. The chain combines TRBV12-3 or TRBV12-4 with TRBJ1-5, with 7 positions matching TRBD1. The CDR3 runs to 13 residues. V was clipped by 6 bases and J by 5 bases; unmatched bases: 4. Here the CDR3 DNA reads TGTGCCAGCAGGAGGGGGCTCGATCAGCCCCAGCATTTT. Its translation is CASRRGLDQPQHF.

The chain couples TRBV7-9 to TRBJ2-3; D is perhaps TRBD1 (5 bases). Trimming pared 1 base from V and 4 bases from J, leaving 12 bases between. CDR3 length: 15 amino acids. Looked up from germline, CDR1 is SEHNR and CDR2 is FQNEAQ (reference sequence). The CDR3 loop is CASSLVLQGPDTQYF. The CDR3 DNA reads as TGTGCCAGCAGCTTAGTTTTGCAGGGTCCAGATACGCAGTATTTT.

A few counts support this clonotype. The chain joins TRBV3-1 to TRBJ2-3, with 8 bases identical to TRBD1. In germline, CDR1 is LGHDT, CDR2 YNNKEL (reference sequence). CDR3 length equals 15 residues. The V gene end was trimmed by 4 bases and the J gene end by 0 bases; junction bases not matched to a gene: 3. DNA for the CDR3: TGTGCCAGCAGCCCGGACAGGGTCAGCACAGATACGCAGTATTTT. This encodes CASSPDRVSTDTQYF.